The 30 T cell receptor delta chains below all came from one sample that was sequenced in a study of γδ T cells in repeated Plasmodium falciparum infection. TCRdb re-called the multiplex PCR reads using CATT. The sample holds more than 70,000 delta-chain clones, roughly 0.9% seen once. Bulk repertoires came from Vgamma9/Vdelta2+ or Vdelta2-negative gammadelta T cells flow-sorted from PBMC. Sequencing input: gamma-delta T cells from blood. Source of these receptors: a pool of human donors (malaria-infected and uninfected, not separated).

This clone was seen repeatedly, ten times or more. TCRdb's entry gives the protein of a much larger clone, which mismatches this DNA's translation at residue 9, likely from a read error; the protein reported here is translated from the DNA. The CDR3 DNA follows: TGTGCCTGTGACACCGTAGGGGGATGGACAGCACAACTCTTCTTT. Its translation: CACDTVGGWTAQLFF. The genes are TRDV2 and TRDJ2; 7 positions match TRDD3. Germline V gene sequence: CDR1 GEAIGNYY, CDR2 EKD. CDR3 length equals 15 residues. The V and J ends lost 0 bases and 4 bases, in that order; junction bases with no gene match: 4.

This clone was counted only a few times. A far larger clone lies a single base away; this is likely a read error. Other nucleotide sequences in the sample specify the same CDR3. V is TRDV1 and J is TRDJ1; 7 nucleotides line up with TRDD2. TCRdb gives no J gene; it was assigned here by matching the DNA to germline. This CDR3 spans 21 amino acids. Germline-derived CDR1 and CDR2 are TSWWSYY and QGS. DNA for the CDR3: TGCGCTCTTGGGGAACCAGCCTTCCTGGCCGGCTGGGACCATTTCGGCGATAAACTCATCTTT. Protein sequence: CALGEPAFLAGWDHFGDKLIF.

Remarks on this clone: The protein held in TCRdb is that of a much larger clone and does not match this DNA's translation at residue 7, likely because of a read error; the protein shown is translated from the DNA. The J gene is TRDJ2, the V gene TRDV2; a weak D match, TRDD3 (6 bases). The J gene, not given by TCRdb, was assigned here from a germline match of the nucleotide sequence. There are 18 residues in the CDR3. Trimming took 1 base from V and 4 from J, leaving 21 bases between them. CDR1 is GEAIGNYY and CDR2 is EKD in the germline V gene. This CDR3 reads CACDTLGGDGHSTAQLFF. The DNA for the CDR3 is TGTGCCTGTGACACTCTTGGGGGGGACGGTCACTCGACAGCACAACTCTTCTTT.

Details on this clone: The TCRdb protein comes from a much larger clone and disagrees with this DNA's translation at residue 16, likely due to a read error; the protein given here is derived from the DNA. The identical CDR3 is also encoded by other nucleotide sequences in the sample. V usage is TRDV1 and J usage is TRDJ1, with D possibly TRDD3 on 5 matching bases. The CDR3 runs to 19 residues. Germline CDR1 TSWWSYY, CDR2 QGS. Trimming stripped 2 bases from V and 10 bases from J, with 32 bases between. In DNA form, the CDR3 reads TGTGCTCTTGGGGAAGTGAATTTCTACCCCGGGATTCTGACCGATCGACTCATCTTT. Translating gives CALGEVNFYPGILTDRLIF.

This clone was seen repeatedly, ten times or more. The chain employs TRDV1 and TRDJ1; 12 bases fit TRDD3. Germline V gives CDR1 TSWWSYY, CDR2 QGS. The CDR3 is 21 residues long. J gave up 1 base and V 4 bases, and 19 bases lay outside the gene matches. CDR3 nucleotides: TGTGCTCTTGGGGGATTTCCTACCCTTACTGGGGGATACACCCCCACCGATAAACTCATCTTT. This encodes CALGGFPTLTGGYTPTDKLIF.

In the case of this clone: Only one base separates this from a far larger clonotype, so it likely reflects a read error. This CDR3 is also generated by other DNA sequences in the sample. The V gene corresponds to TRDV2; no J gene was called; the table's D call TRDD3 went unverified against the DNA. The germline V gene encodes CDR1 GEAIGNYY and CDR2 EKD. CDR3 length: 16 residues. CDR3 DNA: TGTGCCTGTGTCAGTACTGGGGGAGCGTACACCGATAAACTCATCTTC. Amino acid sequence: CACVSTGGAYTDKLIF.

The chain uses TRDV2 and TRDJ1, with a weak D call TRDD3 (5 bases). Because TCRdb records no J gene, it was assigned here through a match of the DNA to germline. The CDR3 runs to 18 residues. Germline CDR1 GEAIGNYY, CDR2 EKD. V was pared by 0 bases and J by 2 bases, with 21 bases between. CDR3 DNA sequence: TGTGCCTGTGACACCGTGGGGCTGGGTGATACAGGTACCGATAAACTCATCTTT. Its protein is CACDTVGLGDTGTDKLIF.

A remark on this clone: Given a far larger clone just one base away, this is likely a sequencing read error. The sample has other DNA sequences that encode this CDR3 too. The rearrangement joins TRDV2 to TRDJ1; TRDD3 might be the D (6 bases). The J gene was missing in TCRdb and was found by matching the end of the DNA to germline. The germline gives CDR1 GEAIGNYY, CDR2 EKD. There are 18 residues in the CDR3. Trimming stripped 0 bases from V and 8 bases from J, with 27 bases between. The CDR3 sequence is CACDTARLWGHNVKKLIF. For the CDR3, the DNA is TGTGCCTGTGACACCGCGAGATTGTGGGGGCACAATGTTAAAAAACTCATCTTT.

About this clone itself: TCRdb lists the protein of a much larger clone for this DNA, which differs at residue 8, so this is likely a read error; the protein given here is translated from the DNA itself. J is TRDJ1 and V is TRDV1; a possible D gene is TRDD3 (6 bases). Germline lookup yields CDR1 TSWWSYY and CDR2 QGS. The CDR3 contains 19 residues. The V end lost 0 bases, the J end lost 0 bases, and 20 bases lay between the germline ends. CDR3 sequence (DNA): TGTGCTCTTGGGGAACTCCACAAGGCTGGGGCAACTCACACCGATAAACTCATCTTT. It encodes CALGELHKAGATHTDKLIF.

There are many counts of this clone. The likely explanation is a read error, given a far larger clone one base away. The same CDR3 can be traced to other DNA sequences in this sample. The rearrangement uses TRDV2 and TRDJ1, with 8 bases aligning to TRDD3. TCRdb records no J gene; here it was assigned by comparing the DNA to germline. CDR3 size: 21 residues. Germline V gene data show CDR1 as GEAIGNYY and CDR2 as EKD. The CDR3 spells CACDTLTTGGLPADYTDKLIF. CDR3 in DNA: TGCGCCTGTGACACTCTCACTACTGGGGGCCTACCCGCTGACTACACCGATAAACTCATCTTT.

The table lists this clone with many counts. TCRdb's listed protein matches a much larger clone and diverges from this DNA's translation at residue 10, likely through a read error; the protein shown comes from the DNA. The chain carries TRDV1 and TRDJ1, with D maybe TRDD3 (6 bases). V lost 9 bases and J 3 bases, leaving 20 bases between the germline ends. The CDR3 is 15 residues long. Germline V gene sequence: CDR1 TSWWSYY, CDR2 QGS. Written as DNA, the CDR3 is TGTGCTCTCGGGCCGCTGGGGTTGTACGCCGATAAACTCATCTTT. Translated: CALGPLGLYADKLIF.

This clone was observed a few times. For this DNA, TCRdb reports the protein of a much larger clone, which diverges at residue 6, most likely from a read error; the protein presented here is translated directly from the DNA. The rearrangement links TRDV1 to TRDJ1; D unclear. Per germline, CDR1 TSWWSYY and CDR2 QGS. CDR3 size: 18 residues. V dropped 1 base and J dropped 0 bases, with 18 bases sitting between them. CDR3 residues: CALGEPAARSTYTDKLIF. Written as DNA, the CDR3 is TGTGCTCTTGGGGAACCCGCCGCCCGATCGACGTACACCGATAAACTCATCTTT.

Points on this clone: The protein TCRdb gives is from a much larger clone and does not agree with this DNA's translation at residue 12, likely a read error; the protein shown here comes from the DNA. The CDR3 sequence: CACDTVRLGDTLSTDKLIF. The CDR3, as DNA: TGTGCCTGTGACACCGTGCGGTTGGGGGATACGCTGTCCACCGATAAACTCATCTTT. The gene calls are TRDV2 and TRDJ1; 11 bases line up with TRDD3. TCRdb lists no J gene, so it was determined here by aligning the DNA to germline. J lost 1 base, V lost 0 bases, and 12 bases had no gene match. Germline CDR1 is GEAIGNYY and CDR2 is EKD. The CDR3 is made up of 19 amino acids.

As regards this clone: TCRdb pairs this DNA with a much larger clone's protein that differs at residue 14, likely a read error; the protein shown was translated from the DNA. The CDR3, as DNA: TGTGCTCTTGGGGAAAAAAGGAAAGGTTACTGGGGGAACGCCGATAAACTCATCTTT. Amino acid sequence: CALGEKRKGYWGNADKLIF. The genes are TRDV1 and TRDJ1; 9 bases line up with TRDD3. No J segment appears in TCRdb, so it was assigned here by matching the sequence to germline. Germline CDR1 reads TSWWSYY; CDR2 reads QGS. V was clipped by 2 bases and J by 3 bases; unmatched bases: 16. The CDR3 covers 19 residues.

A remark on this clone: TCRdb records a much larger clone's protein for this DNA, with a difference at residue 12 that likely arises from a read error; the protein given is the translation of the DNA. The genes are TRDV2 and TRDJ1, with 11 bases that match TRDD3. As TCRdb names no J gene, one was assigned here on the basis of a DNA match to germline. Germline V gene data show CDR1 as GEAIGNYY and CDR2 as EKD. V dropped 3 bases and J dropped 9; count of bases not matched to a gene: 11. The CDR3 covers 15 residues. The CDR3 DNA sequence: TGTGCCTGTGACCCCATCCTGGGGGATACCTCGGAACTCATCTTT. Protein: CACDPILGDTSELIF.

The sample holds many counts of this clone. The likely explanation is a read error, given a far larger clone one base away. Other DNA sequences in the same sample also yield this CDR3. The V gene reported is TRDV2; the J gene is uncalled; the table gives TRDD3 as D, unverified against the DNA. Germline-derived CDR1 and CDR2 are GEAIGNYY and EKD. The CDR3 extends over 20 amino acids. This chain's CDR3 is CACDTNFPGDTTPYTDKLIF. The CDR3 bases are TGTGCCTGTGACACCAATTTTCCGGGGGATACGACTCCGTACACCGATAAGCTCATCTTT.

The chain uses TRDV2 and TRDJ3; TRDD3 aligns across 11 bases. The J gene, absent from TCRdb, was called here by matching the DNA to germline. The CDR3 covers 22 residues. Germline V gives CDR1 GEAIGNYY, CDR2 EKD. Trimming at V came to 1 base and at J to 1 base, leaving 14 bases not matched to a gene. CDR3 amino acids: CACDTGKRTGGYESWDTRQMFF. The CDR3 region has the DNA TGTGCCTGTGACACGGGAAAGAGAACTGGGGGATATGAATCCTGGGACACCCGACAGATGTTTTTC.

On this clone: This DNA's translation and the protein TCRdb lists, from a much larger clone, do not match at residue 16, likely due to a read error; the protein shown is translated from the DNA. TRDV1 is the V gene, and the J gene was not called; the table assigns TRDD3, which was not confirmed against the DNA. The germline CDR1 and CDR2 sequences are TSWWSYY and QGS. The CDR3 sequence is 17 residues long. In DNA, the CDR3 is TGTGCTCTTGGGAAGGGGCCCCTGGGGTTCTACACCGATAAACTCACCTTT. Translated, it gives CALGKGPLGFYTDKLTF.

Only a few counts were recorded for this clone. Germline and junction disagree at one end, which may indicate a read error. This same CDR3 is encoded by further DNA sequences in the sample. The chain employs TRDV3 and TRDJ1; D is undetermined. CDR1 and CDR2 (germline): TVYSNPD, GDNSRS (reference sequence). The CDR3 has 16 amino acids. In DNA form, the CDR3 reads TGTGCCTTCATCCGACCCTGTCGTGGTTACACCGATAAGCTCATCTTT. It is translated as CAFIRPCRGYTDKLIF.

This clone came up a few times. TCRdb's listed protein matches a much larger clone and diverges from this DNA's translation at residue 6, likely through a read error; the protein shown comes from the DNA. The V gene is TRDV1, the J gene TRDJ1; D ambiguous. TCRdb supplies no J gene; here it was assigned by aligning the nucleotide sequence to germline. V lost 2 bases and J lost 0, with 16 bases in between. The CDR3 covers 17 residues. CDR1 is TSWWSYY, CDR2 QGS, per germline. The CDR3 is CALGEDPNDAYTDKLIF. For the CDR3, the DNA is TGTGCTCTTGGGGAAGACCCTAATGATGCGTACACCGATAAACTCATCTTT.

This clone was counted a few times. The protein that TCRdb holds for this DNA derives from a much larger clone and differs from the translated DNA at residue 11, which likely indicates a read error; the protein shown here is translated from the DNA. The V and J genes are TRDV1 and TRDJ1; TRDD2 is a possible D gene (5 bases). As TCRdb names no J gene, one was assigned here on the basis of a DNA match to germline. The CDR3 consists of 22 residues. Germline V lookup: CDR1 TSWWSYY, CDR2 QGS. V was clipped by 5 bases and J by 0 bases, with 34 bases between them. This CDR3 reads CALGKSPSVGLNKTKYTDKLIF. Written as DNA, the CDR3 is TGTGCTCTTGGGAAATCCCCTTCGGTGGGACTGAATAAGACTAAGTACACCGATAAACTCATCTTT.

Comment on this clone: With a far larger clone one base away, a read error is the likely cause. The same CDR3 also results from other DNA sequences found in this sample. The chain uses TRDV1 and TRDJ1, with TRDD3 identical over 12 bases. Germline V gene sequence: CDR1 TSWWSYY, CDR2 QGS. The CDR3 is made up of 22 amino acids. Written as DNA, the CDR3 is TGTGCACTTGGAGATTTCCCTTCTGTGAGGGGGATACTGGGGGATACACCCGATAAACTCATCTTT. This translates into CALGDFPSVRGILGDTPDKLIF.

In its sample, this clone ranks as medium-sized. The identical CDR3 is also encoded by other nucleotide sequences in the sample. This sequence joins TRDV2 and TRDJ1; perhaps D is TRDD2 or TRDD3 (5 bases each). Deletions cut 0 bases from V and 8 bases from J, with 33 bases between. The germline V gene encodes CDR1 GEAIGNYY and CDR2 EKD. The CDR3 has 20 residues. CDR3 loop: CACDTVNNSPTGVGWEKLIF. The DNA for the CDR3 is TGTGCCTGTGACACCGTTAATAACTCACCTACAGGTGTCGGCTGGGAAAAACTCATCTTT.

About this clone itself: The protein recorded in TCRdb matches a much larger clone and deviates from this DNA's translation at residue 3, suggesting a read error; the protein here is obtained by translating the DNA. The V and J genes are TRDV2 and TRDJ1; TRDD3 agrees at 9 bases. Matching the DNA to germline supplied the J gene, which TCRdb does not give. CDR3 length: 19 amino acids. Germline V gene sequence: CDR1 GEAIGNYY, CDR2 EKD. Written as DNA, the CDR3 is TGTGCCTATGACTCCTTCCGTACTGGGGGACCCCCGTACACCGATAAACTCATCTTT. Translating gives CAYDSFRTGGPPYTDKLIF.

Of note for this clone: A far larger clone is one nucleotide away, so this likely arose from a read error. This sample includes further DNA sequences coding for the same CDR3. J is TRDJ1 and V is TRDV2; 8 nucleotides align to TRDD3. As TCRdb names no J gene, one was assigned here on the basis of a DNA match to germline. The CDR3 runs 16 residues. CDR1 GEAIGNYY and CDR2 EKD come from the germline V gene. The CDR3 here is CACDPVWGTALAKLIF. DNA of the CDR3: TGCGCCTGTGACCCTGTCTGGGGGACTGCCTTGGCTAAACTCATCTTT.

This clone was detected only a few times. The TCRdb protein comes from a much larger clone and disagrees with this DNA's translation at residue 15, likely due to a read error; the protein given here is derived from the DNA. At the DNA level, this CDR3 is encoded by other sequences in the same sample as well. The chain is built from TRDV2 and TRDJ1; 13 nucleotides agree with TRDD3. Here the J gene was assigned by germline matching of the DNA, as TCRdb has none. This CDR3 is built from 18 residues. Unmatched junction bases numbered 19, after V lost 3 bases and J lost 10 bases. Per the germline V gene, CDR1 is GEAIGNYY and CDR2 is EKD. The CDR3 coding sequence is TGTGCCTGTGACTCTTTACTGGGGGATACGCGTAAAGAGCTAGCACTCATCTTT. This encodes CACDSLLGDTRKELALIF.

In its sample, this clone was seen a few times. A read error is possible here, since a much larger clone lies one base away. The J gene is TRDJ1, the V gene TRDV1; D is unclear. Germline V gene data show CDR1 as TSWWSYY and CDR2 as QGS. The CDR3 totals 24 residues. The CDR3 is CALGELNLDLVGIYKGLYTDRLIF. The CDR3 nucleotides read TGTGCTCTTGGGGAACTAAACTTAGACCTCGTAGGTATTTATAAAGGGCTTTACACCGATAGACTCATCTTT.

Many counts were recorded for this clone. TCRdb attributes to this sequence the protein of a much larger clone, which differs from the DNA translation at residue 8; a read error is likely, and the protein displayed is translated from the DNA. The V call is TRDV1, the J call TRDJ1; D possibly corresponds to TRDD2 (5 bases). The V end lost 5 bases, the J end lost 4 bases, and 23 bases lay between the germline ends. CDR3 size: 17 residues. Germline V CDR1 and CDR2: TSWWSYY, QGS. The CDR3 region has the DNA TGTGCTCTTGGGCTATTTCCTGCAGGGCGTACGAACGATAAACTCATCTTT. As protein: CALGLFPAGRTNDKLIF.

Note on this clone: TCRdb pairs this DNA with a much larger clone's protein that differs at residue 15, likely a read error; the protein shown was translated from the DNA. The V gene call is TRAV29/DV5, and the J gene call is absent. The germline gives CDR1 NSMFDY, CDR2 ISSIKDK. CDR3 length: 16 amino acids. As DNA, the CDR3 is TGTGCAGCAAGCGCTCCTCTTAGCAGATGGCCCGATAAACTCACCTTT. Protein product: CAASAPLSRWPDKLTF.

In its sample, this clone was seen many times. This is likely an artifact of a read error, given a far larger clone one base away. Other nucleotide sequences from this sample produce the same CDR3. The chain employs TRDV2 and TRDJ1, with a tentative D call TRDD3 (6 bases). In the absence of a J gene in TCRdb, the DNA was matched to germline to assign it here. Germline V CDR1 and CDR2: GEAIGNYY, EKD. The CDR3 totals 16 residues. The ends were cut back, 0 bases at V and 3 bases at J, with 16 bases in the middle. CDR3 bases: TGTGCCTGTGACACCGGGATAAGGGGGAACTCCGATAAACTCATCTTT. Its translation is CACDTGIRGNSDKLIF.